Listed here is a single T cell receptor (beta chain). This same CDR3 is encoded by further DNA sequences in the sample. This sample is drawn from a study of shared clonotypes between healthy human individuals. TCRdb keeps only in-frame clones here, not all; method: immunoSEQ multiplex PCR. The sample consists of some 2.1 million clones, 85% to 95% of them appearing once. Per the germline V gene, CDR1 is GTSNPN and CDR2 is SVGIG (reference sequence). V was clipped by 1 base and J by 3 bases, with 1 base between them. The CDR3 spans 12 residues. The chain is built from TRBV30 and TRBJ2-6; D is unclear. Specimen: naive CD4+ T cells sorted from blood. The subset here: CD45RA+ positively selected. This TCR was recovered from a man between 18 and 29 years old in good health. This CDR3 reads CAWSGGANVLTF. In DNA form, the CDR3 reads TGTGCCTGGAGTGGTGGGGCCAACGTCCTGACTTTC.